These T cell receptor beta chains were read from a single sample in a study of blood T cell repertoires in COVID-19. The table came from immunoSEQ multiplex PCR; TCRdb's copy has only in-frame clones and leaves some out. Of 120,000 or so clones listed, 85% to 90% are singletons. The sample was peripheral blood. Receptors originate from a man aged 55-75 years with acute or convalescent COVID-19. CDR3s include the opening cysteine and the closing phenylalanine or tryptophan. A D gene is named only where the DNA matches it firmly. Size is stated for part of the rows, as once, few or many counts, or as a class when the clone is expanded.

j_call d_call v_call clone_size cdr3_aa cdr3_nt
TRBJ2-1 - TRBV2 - CASSEAGADRVNEQFF TGTGCCAGCAGTGAAGCGGGGGCCGACCGGGTCAATGAGCAGTTCTTC
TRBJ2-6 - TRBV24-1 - CATSDMRQESSGANVLTF TGTGCCACCAGTGATATGAGACAGGAAAGCTCTGGGGCCAACGTCCTGACTTTC
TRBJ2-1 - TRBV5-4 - CASSLEHEQFF TGTGCCAGCAGCTTGGAGCATGAGCAGTTCTTC
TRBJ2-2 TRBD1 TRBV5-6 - CASSQDRGRSGELFF TGTGCCAGCAGCCAAGACAGGGGGCGGTCCGGGGAGCTGTTTTTT
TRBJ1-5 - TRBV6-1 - CASSEAGNYNQPQHF TGTGCCAGCAGTGAAGCCGGGAATTACAATCAGCCCCAGCATTTT
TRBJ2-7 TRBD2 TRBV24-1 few CATSDTTSGSVGEQYF TGTGCCACCAGTGATACTACTAGCGGGAGTGTGGGGGAGCAGTACTTC
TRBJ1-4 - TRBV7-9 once CASSLYRSTNEKLFF TGTGCCAGCAGCCTTTACAGGTCAACTAATGAAAAACTGTTTTTT
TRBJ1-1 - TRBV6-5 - CASSYSYRRTEAFF TGTGCCAGCAGTTACTCGTACAGGCGCACTGAAGCTTTCTTT
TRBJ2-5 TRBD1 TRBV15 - CATSRGQDRGGETQYF TGTGCCACCAGCAGGGGCCAGGACAGGGGAGGCGAGACCCAGTACTTC
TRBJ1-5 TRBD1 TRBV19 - CASSMPGGFFQPQHF TGTGCCAGTAGTATGCCAGGGGGCTTTTTTCAGCCCCAGCATTTT
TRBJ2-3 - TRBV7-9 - CASSSIGSDTQYF TGTGCCAGCAGCTCCATCGGGTCAGATACGCAGTATTTT
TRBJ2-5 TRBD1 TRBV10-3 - CAISESPGQGGETQYF TGTGCCATCAGTGAGTCGCCGGGACAGGGCGGAGAGACCCAGTACTTC
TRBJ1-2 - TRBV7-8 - CASTSGFNYGYTF TGTGCCAGCACCTCGGGGTTTAACTATGGCTACACCTTC
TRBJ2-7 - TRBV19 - CASSLMAGLPEQYF TGTGCCAGTAGTCTCATGGCGGGACTTCCCGAGCAGTACTTC
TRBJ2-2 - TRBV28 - CASTEGRRIRTGELFF TGTGCCAGCACCGAAGGCCGGAGAATTCGGACCGGGGAGCTGTTTTTT
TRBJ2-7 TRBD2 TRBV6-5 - CASSYLSGRPYEQYF TGTGCCAGCAGTTACCTAAGCGGGAGGCCCTACGAGCAGTACTTC
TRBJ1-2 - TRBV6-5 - CASSPAGSYGYTF TGTGCCAGCAGCCCGGCGGGGTCCTATGGCTACACCTTC
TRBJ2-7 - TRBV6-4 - CASYRVATYEQYF TGTGCCAGTTACAGGGTAGCAACCTACGAGCAGTACTTC
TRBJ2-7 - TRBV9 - CASSVGGSGYEQYF TGTGCCAGCAGCGTAGGAGGGAGCGGGTACGAGCAGTACTTC
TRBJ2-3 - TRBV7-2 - CASSLQRSTDTQYF TGTGCCAGCAGCTTACAGCGCAGCACAGATACGCAGTATTTT
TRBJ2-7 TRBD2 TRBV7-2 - CASSSTTSGRGEQYF TGTGCCAGCAGCTCCACGACTAGCGGGAGGGGGGAGCAGTACTTC
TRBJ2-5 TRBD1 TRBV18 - CASSRSTGRETQYF TGTGCCAGCTCACGGTCGACAGGGAGAGAGACCCAGTACTTC
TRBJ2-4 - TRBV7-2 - CASSLTGDIQYF TGTGCCAGCAGCTTAACCGGGGACATTCAGTACTTC
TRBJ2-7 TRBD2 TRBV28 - CASSWGGSSYEQYF TGTGCCAGCAGTTGGGGGGGGAGCTCCTACGAGCAGTACTTC
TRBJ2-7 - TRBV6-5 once CASSYGVRGSEQYF TGTGCCAGCAGTTACGGTGTCCGGGGGTCCGAGCAGTACTTC
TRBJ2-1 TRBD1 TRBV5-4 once CASSYRDSLYNEQFF TGTGCCAGCAGCTACCGGGACAGCCTCTACAATGAGCAGTTCTTC
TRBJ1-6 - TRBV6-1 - CASSEAGVNSPLHF TGTGCCAGCAGTGAGGCAGGGGTTAATTCACCCCTCCACTTT
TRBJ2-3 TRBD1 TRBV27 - CASSSTGASTDTQYF TGTGCCAGCAGTTCGACAGGGGCTAGCACAGATACGCAGTATTTT
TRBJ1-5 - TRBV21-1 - CASSKEKQARYSNQPQHF TGTGCCAGCAGCAAAGAGAAACAGGCCCGCTATAGCAATCAGCCCCAGCATTTT
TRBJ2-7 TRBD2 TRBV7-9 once CASSSAGRGDEQYF TGTGCCAGCAGCTCAGCGGGACGCGGGGACGAGCAGTACTTC